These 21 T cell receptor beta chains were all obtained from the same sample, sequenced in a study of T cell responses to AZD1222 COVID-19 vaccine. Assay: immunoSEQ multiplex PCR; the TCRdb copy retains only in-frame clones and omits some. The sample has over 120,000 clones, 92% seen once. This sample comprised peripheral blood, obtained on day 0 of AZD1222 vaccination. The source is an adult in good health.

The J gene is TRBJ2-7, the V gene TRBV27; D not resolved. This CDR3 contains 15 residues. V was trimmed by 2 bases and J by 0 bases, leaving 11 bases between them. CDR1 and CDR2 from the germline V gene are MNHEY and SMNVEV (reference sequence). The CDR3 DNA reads TGTGCCAGCAGTTTAACCCCGGCATACTCCTACGAGCAGTACTTC. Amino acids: CASSLTPAYSYEQYF.

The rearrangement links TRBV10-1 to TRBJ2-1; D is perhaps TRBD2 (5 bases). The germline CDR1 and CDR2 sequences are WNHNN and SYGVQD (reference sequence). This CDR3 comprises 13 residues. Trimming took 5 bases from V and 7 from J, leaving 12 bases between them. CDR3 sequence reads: CASSSEGWNEQFF. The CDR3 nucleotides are TGCGCCAGCAGTAGCGAGGGTTGGAATGAGCAGTTCTTC.

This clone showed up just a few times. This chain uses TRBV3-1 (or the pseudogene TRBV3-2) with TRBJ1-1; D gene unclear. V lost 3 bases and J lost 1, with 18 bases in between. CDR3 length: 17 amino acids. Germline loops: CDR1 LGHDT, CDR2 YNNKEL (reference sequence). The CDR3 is CASSQFGELVRNTEAFF. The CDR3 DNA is TGTGCCAGCAGCCAGTTTGGGGAGTTAGTCAGGAACACTGAAGCTTTCTTT.

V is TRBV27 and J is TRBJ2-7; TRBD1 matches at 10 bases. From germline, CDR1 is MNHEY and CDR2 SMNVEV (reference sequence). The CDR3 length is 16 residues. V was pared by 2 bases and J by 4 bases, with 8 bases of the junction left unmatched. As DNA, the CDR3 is TGTGCCAGCAGTTTAGTGACCGGGACAGGGGTGTACGAGCAGTACTTC. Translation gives CASSLVTGTGVYEQYF.

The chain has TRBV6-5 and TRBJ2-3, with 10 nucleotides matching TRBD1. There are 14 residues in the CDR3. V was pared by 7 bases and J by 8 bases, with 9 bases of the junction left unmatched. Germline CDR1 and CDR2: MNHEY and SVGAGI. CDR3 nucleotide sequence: TGTGCCAGCACCATCAACCGGGACAGGGGTACGCAGTATTTT. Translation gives CASTINRDRGTQYF.

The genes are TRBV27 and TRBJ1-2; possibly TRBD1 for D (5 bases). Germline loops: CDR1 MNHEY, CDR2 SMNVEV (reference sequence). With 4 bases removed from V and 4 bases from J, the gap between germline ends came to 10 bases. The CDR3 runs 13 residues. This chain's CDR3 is CASSYGGGYGYTF. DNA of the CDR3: TGTGCCAGCAGTTATGGTGGGGGCTATGGCTACACCTTC.

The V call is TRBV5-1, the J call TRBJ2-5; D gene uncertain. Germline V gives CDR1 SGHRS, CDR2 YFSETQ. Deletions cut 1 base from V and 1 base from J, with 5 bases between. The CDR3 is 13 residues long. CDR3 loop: CASSLQSQETQYF. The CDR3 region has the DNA TGCGCCAGCAGCTTGCAGTCCCAAGAGACCCAGTACTTC.

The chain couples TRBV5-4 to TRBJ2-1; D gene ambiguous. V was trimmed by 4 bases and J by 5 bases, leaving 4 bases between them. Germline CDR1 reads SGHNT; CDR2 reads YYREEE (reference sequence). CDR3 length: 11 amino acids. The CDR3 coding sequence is TGTGCCAGCAGCACGAACAATGAGCAGTTCTTC. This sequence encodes CASSTNNEQFF.

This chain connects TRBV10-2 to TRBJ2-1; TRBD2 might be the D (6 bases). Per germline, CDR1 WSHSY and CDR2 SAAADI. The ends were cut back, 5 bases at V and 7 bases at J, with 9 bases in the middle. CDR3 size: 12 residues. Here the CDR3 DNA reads TGCGCCAGCAGTACTAGCTGGAATGAGCAGTTCTTC. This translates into CASSTSWNEQFF.

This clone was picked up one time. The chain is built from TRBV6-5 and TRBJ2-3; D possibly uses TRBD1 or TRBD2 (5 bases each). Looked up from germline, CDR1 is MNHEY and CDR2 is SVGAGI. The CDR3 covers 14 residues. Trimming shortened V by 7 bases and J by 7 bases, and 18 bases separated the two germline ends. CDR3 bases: TGTGCCAGCACCACCGGGACCCGAGGGAATACGCAGTATTTT. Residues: CASTTGTRGNTQYF.

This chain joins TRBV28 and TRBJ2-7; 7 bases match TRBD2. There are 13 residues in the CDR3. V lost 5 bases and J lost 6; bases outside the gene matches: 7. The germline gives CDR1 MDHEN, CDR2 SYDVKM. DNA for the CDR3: TGTGCCAGCAGTCCCCTAGCGGTCGGCGAGCAGTACTTC. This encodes CASSPLAVGEQYF. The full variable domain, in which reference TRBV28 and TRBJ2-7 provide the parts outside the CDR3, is DVKVTQSSRYLVKRTGEKVFLECVQDMDHENMFWYRQDPGLGLRLIYFSYDVKMKEKGDIPEGYSVSREKKERFSLILESASTNQTSMYLCASSPLAVGEQYFGPGTRLTVT.

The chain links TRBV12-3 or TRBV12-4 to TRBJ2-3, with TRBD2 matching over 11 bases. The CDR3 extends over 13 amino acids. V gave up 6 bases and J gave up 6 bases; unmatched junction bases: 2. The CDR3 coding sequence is TGTGCCAGCAGACTAGCGGGAGTGGATACGCAGTATTTT. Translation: CASRLAGVDTQYF.

CDR3 region: CATSRDGTGGNEKLFF. Written as DNA, the CDR3 is TGTGCCACCAGCAGAGATGGAACAGGGGGAAATGAAAAACTGTTTTTT. The chain has TRBV15 and TRBJ1-4, with 8 bases identical to TRBD1. CDR1 is LNHNV, CDR2 YYDKDF, per germline (reference sequence). Germline trimming cut 0 bases from V and 5 bases from J; bases unmatched to any gene: 5. The CDR3 totals 16 residues.

CDR3 sequence reads: CATSSPTGGTGELFF. CDR3 bases: TGTGCCACCAGCAGTCCCACGGGGGGCACCGGGGAGCTGTTTTTT. The chain recombines TRBV15 with TRBJ2-2; 7 positions agree with TRBD2. J gave up 4 bases and V 3 bases, and 5 bases lay outside the gene matches. CDR1 and CDR2 (germline): LNHNV, YYDKDF (reference sequence). This CDR3 has 15 residues.

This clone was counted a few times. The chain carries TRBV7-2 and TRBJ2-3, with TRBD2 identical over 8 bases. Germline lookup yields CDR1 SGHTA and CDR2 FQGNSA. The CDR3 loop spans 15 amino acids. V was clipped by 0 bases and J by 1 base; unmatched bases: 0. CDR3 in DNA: TGTGCCAGCAGCTTAGCACTAGCGGGCACAGATACGCAGTATTTT. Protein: CASSLALAGTDTQYF. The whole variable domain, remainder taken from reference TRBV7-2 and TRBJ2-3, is GAGVSQSPSNKVTEKGKDVELRCDPISGHTALYWYRQSLGQGLEFLIYFQGNSAPDKSGLPSDRFSAERTGGSVSTLTIQRTQQEDSAVYLCASSLALAGTDTQYFGPGTRLTVL.

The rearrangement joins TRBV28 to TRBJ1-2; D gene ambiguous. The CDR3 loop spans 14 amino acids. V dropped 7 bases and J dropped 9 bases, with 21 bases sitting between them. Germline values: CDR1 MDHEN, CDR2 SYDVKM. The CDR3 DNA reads TGTGCCAGCACCAAAGGGAGGAGCCCAAGGAGCTACACCTTC. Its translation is CASTKGRSPRSYTF.

For the CDR3, the DNA is TGTGCCAGCAGCCCGGAGGCGAAGACCCAGTACTTC. Its protein product is CASSPEAKTQYF. V is TRBV5-5 and J is TRBJ2-5; D is possibly TRBD2 (5 bases). V was cut by 4 bases and J by 6 bases, with 10 bases left in between. This CDR3 spans 12 amino acids. Germline loops: CDR1 SGHKS, CDR2 YYEKEE (reference sequence).

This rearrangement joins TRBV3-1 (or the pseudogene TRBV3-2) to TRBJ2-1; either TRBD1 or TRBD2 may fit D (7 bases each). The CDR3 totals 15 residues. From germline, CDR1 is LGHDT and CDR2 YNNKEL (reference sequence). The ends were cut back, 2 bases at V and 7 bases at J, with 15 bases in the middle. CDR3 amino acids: CASSQNPQGGNEQFF. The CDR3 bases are TGTGCCAGCAGCCAAAATCCTCAGGGGGGGAATGAGCAGTTCTTC.

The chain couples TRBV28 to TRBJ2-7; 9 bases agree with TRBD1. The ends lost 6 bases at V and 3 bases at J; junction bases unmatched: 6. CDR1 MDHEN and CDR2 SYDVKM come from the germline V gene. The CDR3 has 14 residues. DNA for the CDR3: TGTGCCAGCAGAGAGGGACAGGGTTACTACGAGCAGTACTTC. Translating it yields CASREGQGYYEQYF.

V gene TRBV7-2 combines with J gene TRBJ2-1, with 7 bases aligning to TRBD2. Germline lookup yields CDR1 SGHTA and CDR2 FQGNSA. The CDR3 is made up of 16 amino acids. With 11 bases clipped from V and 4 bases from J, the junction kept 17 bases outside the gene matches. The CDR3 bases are TGTGCCCGTGTTCTGGCTAGCGGACCATTTTACAATGAGCAGTTCTTC. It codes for CARVLASGPFYNEQFF.

The CDR3 loop is CSVLELAPYEQYF. CDR3 sequence (DNA): TGCAGCGTTTTAGAACTAGCTCCCTACGAGCAGTACTTC. The genes are TRBV29-1 and TRBJ2-7; weak D call: TRBD2 (6 bases). CDR1 is SQVTM and CDR2 is ANQGSEA in the germline V gene. V lost 5 bases, J lost 2 bases, and 13 bases lay in between. CDR3 size: 13 residues.